These 26 T cell receptor beta chains share one sample of origin, sequenced in a study of blood T cell repertoires in COVID-19. Clones were sequenced by immunoSEQ multiplex PCR, and TCRdb holds only the in-frame ones, with some missing. The sample carries 15,000 to 20,000 clones, 80% to 95% recorded once. Sequenced material: peripheral blood. The origin of the receptors is a woman between 45 and 65 years old with active COVID-19.

The CDR3 bases are TGCGCCAGCAGCTTCGAGGGAAACACTGAAGCTTTCTTT. Amino acids: CASSFEGNTEAFF. The J gene is TRBJ1-1, the V gene TRBV5-1; D remains unclear. The CDR3 length is 13 residues. Per germline, CDR1 SGHRS and CDR2 YFSETQ. Trimming left V 2 bases short and J 2 bases short, with 7 bases between.

V usage is TRBV29-1 and J usage is TRBJ2-3; D remains ambiguous. Trimming cost V 4 bases and J 0 bases, with 11 bases left between them. The CDR3 loop spans 14 amino acids. The germline CDR1 and CDR2 sequences are SQVTM and ANQGSEA. The CDR3 DNA follows: TGCAGCGTTGGGGCAGGAATAAGCACAGATACGCAGTATTTT. Translation gives CSVGAGISTDTQYF.

The genes are TRBV5-4 and TRBJ1-2; TRBD1 is a possible D gene (6 bases). CDR1 and CDR2 (germline): SGHNT, YYREEE (reference sequence). CDR3 length equals 13 residues. V was cut by 3 bases and J by 4 bases, with 10 bases left in between. CDR3 in amino acids: CASSSQGIYGYTF. DNA of the CDR3: TGTGCCAGCAGCTCACAGGGAATCTATGGCTACACCTTC.

The rearrangement uses TRBV18 and TRBJ2-3; TRBD1 matches at 7 bases. Losses at the gene ends were 5 bases for V and 2 bases for J; bases not matched to a gene: 4. Germline lookup yields CDR1 KGHSH and CDR2 LQKENI. This CDR3 is built from 14 residues. The CDR3 bases are TGTGCCAGCTCAGCACAGGGGCACACAGATACGCAGTATTTT. Its translation: CASSAQGHTDTQYF.

For the CDR3, the DNA is TGTGCCAGCAGCTTAAGTGGGACTAGCGGGCAGGAGACCCAGTACTTC. It encodes CASSLSGTSGQETQYF. J is TRBJ2-5 and V is TRBV7-9; 12 positions agree with TRBD2. The CDR3 consists of 16 residues. V lost 2 bases to trimming and J lost 5 bases; unmatched junction nucleotides: 6. Germline assignment: CDR1 SEHNR and CDR2 FQNEAQ (reference sequence).

The chain uses TRBV6-5 and TRBJ2-1; 7 nucleotides match TRBD2. Germline V gives CDR1 MNHEY, CDR2 SVGAGI. The junction had 2 bases not matched to a gene; V was cut back by 2 bases and J by 1 base. The CDR3 covers 15 residues. CDR3 sequence reads: CASSYAGESYNEQFF. The CDR3 DNA reads TGTGCCAGCAGTTACGCGGGAGAGTCCTACAATGAGCAGTTCTTC.

The J gene is TRBJ1-5, the V gene TRBV13; no reliable D call. V was pared by 0 bases and J by 0 bases, with 6 bases between. This CDR3 is built from 15 residues. Germline CDR1 PRHDT, CDR2 FYEKMQ (reference sequence). CDR3 loop: CASSLGPYSNQPQHF. Written as DNA, the CDR3 is TGTGCCAGCAGCTTAGGCCCTTATAGCAATCAGCCCCAGCATTTT.

J is TRBJ2-3 and V is TRBV11-2; D may be TRBD2 (6 bases). Trimming left V 4 bases short and J 2 bases short, with 13 bases between. The germline V gene encodes CDR1 SGHAT and CDR2 FQNNGV. The CDR3 spans 15 residues. CDR3 sequence reads: CASSSGGYFTDTQYF. The CDR3 bases are TGTGCCAGCAGCTCTGGGGGGTATTTCACAGATACGCAGTATTTT.

The CDR3 protein is CATSDPGTSIHEQFF. The CDR3 nucleotides are TGTGCCACCAGTGACCCCGGGACTAGCATCCATGAGCAGTTCTTC. This chain connects TRBV24-1 to TRBJ2-1; 9 positions match TRBD2. CDR3 length: 15 residues. Germline CDR1 reads KGHDR; CDR2 reads SFDVKD. V trimming: 4 bases; J trimming: 8 bases; junction bases outside the gene matches: 8.

This sequence joins TRBV28 and TRBJ1-1; a weak D match, TRBD1 (5 bases). Trimming stripped 7 bases from V and 3 bases from J, with 15 bases between. CDR3 size: 14 residues. Per germline, CDR1 MDHEN and CDR2 SYDVKM. The CDR3 here is CASTPPGGYTEAFF. The CDR3 DNA sequence: TGTGCCAGCACTCCTCCGGGGGGATACACTGAAGCTTTCTTT.

The genes are TRBV7-2 and TRBJ2-2; 7 bases agree with TRBD1. CDR1 SGHTA and CDR2 FQGNSA come from the germline V gene. The CDR3 runs to 18 residues. The junction had 13 bases not matched to a gene; V was cut back by 0 bases and J by 6 bases. The CDR3 here is CASSLALSRTGRAGELFF. In DNA form, the CDR3 reads TGTGCCAGCAGCTTAGCCCTATCCAGGACAGGTCGGGCCGGGGAGCTGTTTTTT.

This sequence joins TRBV18 and TRBJ2-3; D gene uncertain. Germline loops: CDR1 KGHSH, CDR2 LQKENI. Between the trimmed V and J ends, which lost 3 bases and 0 bases, there was a span of 7 bases. This CDR3 has 14 residues. CDR3 DNA sequence: TGTGCCAGCTCACCCACTTCTAGCACAGATACGCAGTATTTT. Its protein is CASSPTSSTDTQYF. The full variable domain, its missing parts supplied by reference TRBV18 and TRBJ2-3, is NAGVMQNPRHLVRRRGQEARLRCSPMKGHSHVYWYRQLPEEGLKFMVYLQKENIIDESGMPKERFSAEFPKEGPSILRIQQVVRGDSAAYFCASSPTSSTDTQYFGPGTRLTVL.

The rearrangement joins TRBV7-9 to TRBJ2-1, with 7 bases that match TRBD1. The CDR3 totals 14 residues. J gave up 6 bases and V 5 bases, and 7 bases lay outside the gene matches. Germline CDR1 is SEHNR and CDR2 is FQNEAQ (reference sequence). CDR3 sequence reads: CASSLSQGVNEQFF. DNA for the CDR3: TGTGCCAGCAGCCTCTCTCAGGGGGTCAATGAGCAGTTCTTC.

The genes are TRBV7-9 and TRBJ2-3; 7 nucleotides line up with TRBD1. Trimming took 5 bases from V and 4 from J; bases not matched to a gene: 12. The V gene's germline CDR1 is SEHNR and CDR2 FQNEAQ (reference sequence). The CDR3 has 16 amino acids. CDR3 protein: CASSPLGGREADTQYF. CDR3 DNA sequence: TGTGCCAGCAGCCCCCTAGGGGGCCGGGAAGCAGATACGCAGTATTTT.

The chain uses TRBV28 and TRBJ2-7; D is perhaps TRBD1 (6 bases). Trimming removed 2 bases from V and 3 bases from J, with 8 bases in between. This CDR3 contains 13 residues. From germline, CDR1 is MDHEN and CDR2 SYDVKM. CDR3 in amino acids: CASSLGGGYEQYF. Written as DNA, the CDR3 is TGTGCCAGCAGTTTAGGGGGCGGCTACGAGCAGTACTTC.

This rearrangement joins TRBV28 to TRBJ2-2; a weak D match, TRBD2 (6 bases). Trimming removed 4 bases at V and 6 bases at J, with 15 bases between. From germline, CDR1 is MDHEN and CDR2 SYDVKM. CDR3 length equals 15 residues. CDR3 loop: CASSSPGLTPGELFF. The CDR3 DNA is TGTGCCAGCAGTTCGCCGGGACTGACCCCCGGGGAGCTGTTTTTT.

This clone occurred once. The chain has TRBV2 and TRBJ1-1, with 7 bases matching TRBD1. Looked up from germline, CDR1 is SNHLY and CDR2 is FYNNEI. There are 14 residues in the CDR3. The V gene end was trimmed by 5 bases and the J gene end by 0 bases; junction bases not matched to a gene: 3. As DNA, the CDR3 is TGTGCCAGCAGTATGGGACAGATGAACACTGAAGCTTTCTTT. Translating it yields CASSMGQMNTEAFF.

The chain joins TRBV9 to TRBJ2-1, with 9 bases matching TRBD2. This CDR3 contains 16 residues. V dropped 0 bases and J dropped 7; count of bases not matched to a gene: 8. The germline CDR1 and CDR2 sequences are SGDLS and YYNGEE. As DNA, the CDR3 is TGTGCCAGCAGCGTAGGGGCGGGAGGGCCTTATAATGAGCAGTTCTTC. This encodes CASSVGAGGPYNEQFF.

The chain recombines TRBV7-9 with TRBJ1-4; weak D call: TRBD1 (6 bases). Trimming took off 4 bases at V and 3 bases at J, with 12 bases between the two ends. Germline CDR1 reads SEHNR; CDR2 reads FQNEAQ (reference sequence). This CDR3 has 15 amino acids. CDR3 sequence reads: CASSSKQGANEKLFF. CDR3 coding DNA: TGTGCCAGCAGCTCGAAACAGGGAGCTAATGAAAAACTGTTTTTT.

This chain connects TRBV2 to TRBJ1-2; a possible D gene is TRBD1 (5 bases). Germline V lookup: CDR1 SNHLY, CDR2 FYNNEI. This CDR3 has 12 amino acids. V lost 9 bases, J lost 4 bases, and 12 bases lay in between. CDR3 DNA sequence: TGTGCCAGGGGGCTCCCAGGCTATGGCTACACCTTC. Its protein product is CARGLPGYGYTF.

The chain couples TRBV19 to TRBJ1-2; 7 nucleotides line up with TRBD1. The V segment lost 6 bases and the J segment 8 bases; nucleotides outside the gene matches: 6. Germline values: CDR1 LNHDA, CDR2 SQIVND (reference sequence). The CDR3 totals 12 residues. The CDR3 sequence is CASSYRGSGYTF. The CDR3 coding sequence is TGTGCCAGTAGCTACAGGGGTAGCGGCTACACCTTC.

The CDR3 region is CASSVIGTGAYNEQFF. CDR3 coding DNA: TGTGCCAGCAGCGTCATCGGGACAGGGGCCTACAATGAGCAGTTCTTC. The V and J genes are TRBV7-8 and TRBJ2-1; 10 bases fit TRBD1. CDR1 is SGHVS, CDR2 FQNEAQ, per germline. The junction had 6 bases not matched to a gene; V was cut back by 5 bases and J by 2 bases. CDR3 size: 16 residues.

This rearrangement joins TRBV19 to TRBJ1-1; possibly TRBD1 for D (5 bases). V was pared by 3 bases and J by 0 bases, with 17 bases between. This CDR3 is built from 17 residues. The V gene's germline CDR1 is LNHDA and CDR2 SQIVND (reference sequence). CDR3 in DNA: TGTGCCAGTAGTATGGCCACGGGGGGTGAGATGAACACTGAAGCTTTCTTT. Amino acids: CASSMATGGEMNTEAFF.

This chain joins TRBV18 and TRBJ1-2, with D possibly matching TRBD1 (5 bases). Trimming took off 3 bases at V and 9 bases at J, with 11 bases between the two ends. Per the germline V gene, CDR1 is KGHSH and CDR2 is LQKENI. CDR3 length equals 12 residues. The chain's CDR3 is CASSPQQDSYTF. CDR3 in DNA: TGTGCCAGCTCACCCCAGCAGGACAGCTACACCTTC. The full variable domain, with the rest looked up from reference TRBV18 and TRBJ1-2, is NAGVMQNPRHLVRRRGQEARLRCSPMKGHSHVYWYRQLPEEGLKFMVYLQKENIIDESGMPKERFSAEFPKEGPSILRIQQVVRGDSAAYFCASSPQQDSYTFGSGTRLTVV.

In this sample, this clone turned up a few times. CDR3 bases: TGCAGCGTTGAGGGACAGGCGAACACTGAAGCTTTCTTT. The encoded protein is CSVEGQANTEAFF. The chain has TRBV29-1 and TRBJ1-1; TRBD1 matches 8 bases. Germline CDR1 SQVTM, CDR2 ANQGSEA. The length of the CDR3 is 13 residues. J was trimmed by 1 base and V by 3 bases; bases with no gene match: 1. Drawing the rest from reference TRBV29-1 and TRBJ1-1, the complete variable domain is SAVISQKPSRDICQRGTSLTIQCQVDSQVTMMFWYRQQPGQSLTLIATANQGSEATYESGFVIDKFPISRPNLTFSTLTVSNMSPEDSSIYLCSVEGQANTEAFFGQGTRLTVV.

This clone has just one count. The rearrangement joins TRBV3-1 (or the pseudogene TRBV3-2) to TRBJ1-3; perhaps TRBD1 as D (6 bases). With 4 bases removed from V and 0 bases from J, the gap between germline ends came to 16 bases. Germline V gene lookup returns CDR1 LGHDT and CDR2 YNNKEL (reference sequence). The CDR3 runs to 17 residues. The CDR3 DNA reads TGTGCCAGCAGCCCAGGGGTGACAGGCCTCTCTGGAAACACCATATATTTT. Its protein is CASSPGVTGLSGNTIYF.